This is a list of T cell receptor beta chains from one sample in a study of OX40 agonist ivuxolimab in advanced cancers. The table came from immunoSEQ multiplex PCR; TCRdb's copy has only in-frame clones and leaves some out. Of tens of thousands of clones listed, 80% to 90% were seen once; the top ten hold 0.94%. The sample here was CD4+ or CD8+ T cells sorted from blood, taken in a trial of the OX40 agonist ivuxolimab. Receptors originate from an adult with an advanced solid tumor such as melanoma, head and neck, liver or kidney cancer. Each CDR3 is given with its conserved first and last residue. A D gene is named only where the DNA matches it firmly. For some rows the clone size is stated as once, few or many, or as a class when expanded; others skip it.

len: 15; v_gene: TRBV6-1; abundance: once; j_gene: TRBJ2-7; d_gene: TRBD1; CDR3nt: TGTGCCAGCAGTGAAGCGTTCGGACAGGGTTACGAGCAGTACTTC; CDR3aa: CASSEAFGQGYEQYF
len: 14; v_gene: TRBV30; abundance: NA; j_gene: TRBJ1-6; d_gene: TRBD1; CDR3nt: TGTGCCTGGAGATGGACAGGGGGCATCTCACCCCTCCACTTT; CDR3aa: CAWRWTGGISPLHF
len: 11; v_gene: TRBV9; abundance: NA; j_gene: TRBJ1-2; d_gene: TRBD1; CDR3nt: TGTGCCAGCAGCCCCTCGGACAGGGCTTTCTTC; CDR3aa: CASSPSDRAFF
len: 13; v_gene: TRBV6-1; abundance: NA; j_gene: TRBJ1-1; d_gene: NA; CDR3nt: TGTGCCAGCAGTGTACAGGGTCTCGCTGAAGCTTTCTTT; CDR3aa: CASSVQGLAEAFF
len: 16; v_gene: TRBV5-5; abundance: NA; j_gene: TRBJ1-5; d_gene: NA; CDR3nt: TGTGCCAGCAGCTATGAAAGAGATTATAGCAATCAGCCCCAGCATTTT; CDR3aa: CASSYERDYSNQPQHF
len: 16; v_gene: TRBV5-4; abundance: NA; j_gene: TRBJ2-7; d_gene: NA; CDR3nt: TGTGCCAGCAGCTTGGGTGGGGTCGGCAGCGCCTACGAGCAGTACTTC; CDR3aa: CASSLGGVGSAYEQYF
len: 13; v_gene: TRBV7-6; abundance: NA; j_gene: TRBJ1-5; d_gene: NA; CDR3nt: TGTGCCAGCAGCACGGACGGAAATCAGCCCCAGCATTTT; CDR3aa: CASSTDGNQPQHF
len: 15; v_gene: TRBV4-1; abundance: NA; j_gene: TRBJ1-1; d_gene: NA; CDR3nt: TGCGCCAGCAGTATCCGCGGACAGACGGACACTGAAGCTTTCTTT; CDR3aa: CASSIRGQTDTEAFF
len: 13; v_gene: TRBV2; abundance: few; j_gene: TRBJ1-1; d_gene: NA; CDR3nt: TGTGCCAGCAACGGGGTGGGGGACACTGAAGCTTTCTTT; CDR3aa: CASNGVGDTEAFF
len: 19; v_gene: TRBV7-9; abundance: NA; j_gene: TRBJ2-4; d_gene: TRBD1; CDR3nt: TGTGCCAGCAGCCGATTGAAGCCAGGACAGGGACGAGGTGGAAACATTCAGTACTTC; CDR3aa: CASSRLKPGQGRGGNIQYF
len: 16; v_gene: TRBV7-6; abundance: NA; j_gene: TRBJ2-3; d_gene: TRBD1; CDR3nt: TGTGCCAGCAGCCCAGGACAGGGGCTAGACACAGATACGCAGTATTTT; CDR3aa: CASSPGQGLDTDTQYF
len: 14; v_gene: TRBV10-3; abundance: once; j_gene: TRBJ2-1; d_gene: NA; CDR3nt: TGTGCCACGGGGCAGGCAAGCTCCTACAATGAGCAGTTCTTC; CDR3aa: CATGQASSYNEQFF
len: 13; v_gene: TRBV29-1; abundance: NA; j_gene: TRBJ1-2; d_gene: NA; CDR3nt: TGCAGCGTAATGGGAGGACAAAACTATGGCTACACCTTC; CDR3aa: CSVMGGQNYGYTF
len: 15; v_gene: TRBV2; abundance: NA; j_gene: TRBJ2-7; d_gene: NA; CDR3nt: TGTGCCAGCAGTGCCGAGCGAGTGGGGGATCGGGAGCAGTACTTC; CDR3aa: CASSAERVGDREQYF
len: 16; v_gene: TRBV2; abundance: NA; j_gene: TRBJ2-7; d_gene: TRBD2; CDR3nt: TGTGCCAGCAGAGGAGGGACTAGCGGGCACTCCTACGAGCAGTACTTC; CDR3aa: CASRGGTSGHSYEQYF
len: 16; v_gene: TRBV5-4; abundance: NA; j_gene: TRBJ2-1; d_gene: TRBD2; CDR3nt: TGTGCCAGCAGCCAAGGGACTAGCGGGGCTTACAATGAGCAGTTCTTC; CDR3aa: CASSQGTSGAYNEQFF
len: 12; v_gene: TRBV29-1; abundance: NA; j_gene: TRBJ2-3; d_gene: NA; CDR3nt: TGCAGCGTTGAACATCACACAGATACGCAGTATTTT; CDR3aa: CSVEHHTDTQYF
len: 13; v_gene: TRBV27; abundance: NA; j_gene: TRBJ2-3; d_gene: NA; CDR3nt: TGTGCCAGCAGTTTAATTAGAACAGATACGCAGTATTTT; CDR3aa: CASSLIRTDTQYF
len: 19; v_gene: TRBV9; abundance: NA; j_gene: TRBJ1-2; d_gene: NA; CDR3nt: TGTGCCAGCAGCGTAGGTCAGGGTGGGACACCACCGACCAACTATGGCTACACCTTC; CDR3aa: CASSVGQGGTPPTNYGYTF
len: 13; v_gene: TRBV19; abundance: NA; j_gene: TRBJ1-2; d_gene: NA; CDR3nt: TGTGCCAGTAGCCTCAGGGCTAACTATGGCTACACCTTC; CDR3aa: CASSLRANYGYTF
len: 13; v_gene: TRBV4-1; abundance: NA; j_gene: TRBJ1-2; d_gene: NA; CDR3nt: TGCGCCAGCAGCCAAGAAGGAAGCTATGGCTACACCTTC; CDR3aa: CASSQEGSYGYTF
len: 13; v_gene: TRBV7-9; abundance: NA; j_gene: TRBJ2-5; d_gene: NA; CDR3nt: TGTGCCAGCGGCCGGGACTACCAAGAGACCCAGTACTTC; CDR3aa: CASGRDYQETQYF
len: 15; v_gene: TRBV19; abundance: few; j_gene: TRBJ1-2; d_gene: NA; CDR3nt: TGTGCCAGTAGTATTAACGATGGGAGCTACTATGGCTACACCTTC; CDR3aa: CASSINDGSYYGYTF
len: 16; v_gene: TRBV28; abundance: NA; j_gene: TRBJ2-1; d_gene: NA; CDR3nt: TGTGCCAGCAGTTCCTCTTGGACGGGGTCCTACAATGAGCAGTTCTTC; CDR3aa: CASSSSWTGSYNEQFF
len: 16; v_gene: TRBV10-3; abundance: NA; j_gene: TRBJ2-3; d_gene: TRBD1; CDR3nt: TGTGCCATCAGTACTGCGGGACAGGATAGCACAGATACGCAGTATTTT; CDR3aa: CAISTAGQDSTDTQYF
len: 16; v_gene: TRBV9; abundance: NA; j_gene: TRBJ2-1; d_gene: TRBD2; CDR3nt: TGTGCCAGCAGCGAGGGACTAGCGGGAGGTAGCGATGAGCAGTTCTTC; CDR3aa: CASSEGLAGGSDEQFF
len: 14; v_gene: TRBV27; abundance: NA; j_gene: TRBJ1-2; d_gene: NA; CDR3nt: TGTGCCAGCAGTCTCCACCGGACAAAGGGGGGCTACACCTTC; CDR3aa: CASSLHRTKGGYTF
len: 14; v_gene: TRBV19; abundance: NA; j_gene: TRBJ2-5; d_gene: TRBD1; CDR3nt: TGTGCCAGTAGTGGACAGGGGGCCAGCGAGACCCAGTACTTC; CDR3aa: CASSGQGASETQYF
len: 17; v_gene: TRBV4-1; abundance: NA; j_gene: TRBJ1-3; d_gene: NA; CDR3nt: TGCGCCAGCAGCCAAAGAGAAGAATCAGGACCGTTAAACACCATATATTTT; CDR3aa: CASSQREESGPLNTIYF
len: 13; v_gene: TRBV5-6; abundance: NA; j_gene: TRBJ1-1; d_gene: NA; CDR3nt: TGTGCCAGCAGCTCATGGACAGACGATGAAGCTTTCTTT; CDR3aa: CASSSWTDDEAFF
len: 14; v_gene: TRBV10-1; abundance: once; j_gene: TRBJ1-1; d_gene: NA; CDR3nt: TGCGCCAGCAGTGAGTCGGCCGACCAATCTAAAGCTTTCTTT; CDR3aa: CASSESADQSKAFF
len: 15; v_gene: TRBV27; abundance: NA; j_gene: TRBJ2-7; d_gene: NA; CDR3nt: TGTGCCAGCAGTTTATCGGGGACTGAGAGGGGCGAGCAGTACTTC; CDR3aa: CASSLSGTERGEQYF
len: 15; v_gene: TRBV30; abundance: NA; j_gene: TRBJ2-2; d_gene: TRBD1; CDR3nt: TGTGCCTGGAGCGCGGGACAGGGCCCAACCGGGGAGCTGTTTTTT; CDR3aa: CAWSAGQGPTGELFF
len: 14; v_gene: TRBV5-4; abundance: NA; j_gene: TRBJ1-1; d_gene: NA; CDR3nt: TGTGCCAGCAGCCCCGGGAGGGTCAACACTGAAGCTTTCTTT; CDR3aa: CASSPGRVNTEAFF
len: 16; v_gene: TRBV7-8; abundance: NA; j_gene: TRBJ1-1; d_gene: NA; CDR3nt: TGTGCCAGCAGCGGTGGGGACCCCGGCGCGGCCACTGAAGCTTTCTTT; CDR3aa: CASSGGDPGAATEAFF
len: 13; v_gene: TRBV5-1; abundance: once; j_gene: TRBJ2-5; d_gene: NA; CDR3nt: TGCGCCAGCAGCCTGGCCCACCAAGAGACCCAGTACTTC; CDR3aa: CASSLAHQETQYF
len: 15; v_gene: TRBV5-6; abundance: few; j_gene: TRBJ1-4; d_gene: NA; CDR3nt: TGTGCCAGCAGCTTACAGGGCGTGGGTAATGAAAAACTGTTTTTT; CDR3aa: CASSLQGVGNEKLFF
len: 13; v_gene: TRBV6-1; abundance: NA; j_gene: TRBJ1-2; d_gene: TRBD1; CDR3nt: TGTGCCAGCACCATTAGACAGGGAGATGGCTACACCTTC; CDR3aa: CASTIRQGDGYTF
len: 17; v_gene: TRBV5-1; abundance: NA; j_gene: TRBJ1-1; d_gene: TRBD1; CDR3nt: TGCGCCAGCAGCTTGGGGCCCCGGGACAGGGTGAACACTGAAGCTTTCTTT; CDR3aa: CASSLGPRDRVNTEAFF
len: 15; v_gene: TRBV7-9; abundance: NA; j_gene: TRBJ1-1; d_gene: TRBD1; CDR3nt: TGTGCCAGCAAACCCGGGACAGGGGTGCACACTGAAGCTTTCTTT; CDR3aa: CASKPGTGVHTEAFF
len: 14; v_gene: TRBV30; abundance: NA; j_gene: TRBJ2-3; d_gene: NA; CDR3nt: TGTGCCGGTCAGGAGGGGGTAAGGACAGATACGCAGTATTTT; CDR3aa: CAGQEGVRTDTQYF
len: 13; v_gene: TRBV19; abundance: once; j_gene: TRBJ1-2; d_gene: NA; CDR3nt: TGTGCCAGTAGTATAGATCGGGGTTGGGGCTACACCTTC; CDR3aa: CASSIDRGWGYTF
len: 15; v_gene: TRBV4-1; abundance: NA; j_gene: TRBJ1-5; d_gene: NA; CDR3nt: TGCGCCAGCAGCCAAGGGTTTTTGGGCAATCAGCCCCAGCATTTT; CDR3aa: CASSQGFLGNQPQHF
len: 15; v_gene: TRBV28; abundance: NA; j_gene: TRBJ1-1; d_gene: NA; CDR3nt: TGTGCCAGCAGTTTCGGGGGGGCCTGGAACACTGAAGCTTTCTTT; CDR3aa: CASSFGGAWNTEAFF
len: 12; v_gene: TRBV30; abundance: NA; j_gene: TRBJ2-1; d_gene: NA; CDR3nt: TGTGCCTGGAGTGGGACGGACTGGGGGCAGTTCTTC; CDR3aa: CAWSGTDWGQFF
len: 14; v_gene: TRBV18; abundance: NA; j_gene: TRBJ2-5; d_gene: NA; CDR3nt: TGTGCCAGCTCACTTAGAGGGTCGCAAGAGACCCAGTACTTC; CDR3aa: CASSLRGSQETQYF
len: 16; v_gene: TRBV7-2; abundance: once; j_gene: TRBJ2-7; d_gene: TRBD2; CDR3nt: TGTGCCAGCAGCTTAGATGGAGCGGGAGTTCCCTACGAGCAGTACTTC; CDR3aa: CASSLDGAGVPYEQYF
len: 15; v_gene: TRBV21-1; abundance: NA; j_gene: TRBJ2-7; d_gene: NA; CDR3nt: TGTGCCAGCAGCGCCGCCTGGACAGGTACCTACGAGCAGTACTTC; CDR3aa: CASSAAWTGTYEQYF
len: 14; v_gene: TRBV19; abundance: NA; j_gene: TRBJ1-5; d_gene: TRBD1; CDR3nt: TGTGCCAGTAGTCCGACAGGGGGCCATCAGCCCCAGCATTTT; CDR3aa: CASSPTGGHQPQHF
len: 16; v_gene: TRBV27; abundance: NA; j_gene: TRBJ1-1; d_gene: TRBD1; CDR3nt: TGTGCCAGCAGTTTATCGGTCGGACAGGGTGGGACTGAAGCTTTCTTT; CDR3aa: CASSLSVGQGGTEAFF